Below, 15 T cell receptor beta chains from the same sample are listed, as sequenced in a study of blood T cell repertoires in COVID-19. Some clones are missing from TCRdb's copy, which holds only in-frame ones; the method was immunoSEQ multiplex PCR. The data show tens of thousands of clones, with about 88% seen just once and over 3% held by the top ten. The source material was peripheral blood. All receptors derive from a man aged 65 to 79 with acute or convalescent COVID-19.

The chain carries TRBV18 and TRBJ1-5, with TRBD1 matching over 7 bases. Germline trimming cut 4 bases from V and 5 bases from J; bases unmatched to any gene: 5. Germline CDR1 and CDR2: KGHSH and LQKENI. The CDR3 extends over 14 amino acids. CDR3 in DNA: TGTGCCAGCTCACAGGGACAGACCCATCAGCCCCAGCATTTT. Translation: CASSQGQTHQPQHF. The full variable domain, in which reference TRBV18 and TRBJ1-5 provide the parts outside the CDR3, is NAGVMQNPRHLVRRRGQEARLRCSPMKGHSHVYWYRQLPEEGLKFMVYLQKENIIDESGMPKERFSAEFPKEGPSILRIQQVVRGDSAAYFCASSQGQTHQPQHFGDGTRLSIL.

This CDR3 is CASSFRTYEQYF. The CDR3 nucleotides read TGTGCCAGCAGCTTTAGAACCTACGAGCAGTACTTC. The rearrangement links TRBV7-2 to TRBJ2-7; D is uncertain. The CDR3 runs to 12 residues. V was clipped by 3 bases and J by 2 bases, with 5 bases between them. Germline V gives CDR1 SGHTA, CDR2 FQGNSA.

The chain has TRBV3-1 (or the pseudogene TRBV3-2) and TRBJ1-2, with 10 nucleotides matching TRBD1. This CDR3 has 15 amino acids. CDR1 and CDR2 (germline): LGHDT, YNNKEL (reference sequence). The ends lost 0 bases at V and 8 bases at J; junction bases unmatched: 6. CDR3 protein: CASSQEGTGVRGYTF. The CDR3 DNA follows: TGTGCCAGCAGCCAAGAGGGGACAGGGGTCAGGGGCTACACCTTC.

The chain carries TRBV4-1 and TRBJ2-3; 9 bases align to TRBD2. The germline V gene encodes CDR1 MGHRA and CDR2 YSYEKL. J gave up 5 bases and V 0 bases, and 9 bases lay outside the gene matches. The CDR3 has 17 residues. In DNA form, the CDR3 reads TGCGCCAGCAGCCAAGATGGCAGCGGGGGGCTAATAGATACGCAGTATTTT. Encoded protein: CASSQDGSGGLIDTQYF.

J is TRBJ1-1 and V is TRBV7-2, with D uncertain. Trimming shortened V by 11 bases and J by 5 bases, and 18 bases separated the two germline ends. Germline loops: CDR1 SGHTA, CDR2 FQGNSA. The CDR3 length is 13 residues. The CDR3 sequence is CASFPVSWTEAFF. CDR3 DNA: TGTGCCTCCTTCCCGGTCTCTTGGACTGAAGCTTTCTTT. Supplemented by reference TRBV7-2 and TRBJ1-1, the full variable domain reads GAGVSQSPSNKVTEKGKDVELRCDPISGHTALYWYRQSLGQGLEFLIYFQGNSAPDKSGLPSDRFSAERTGGSVSTLTIQRTQQEDSAVYLCASFPVSWTEAFFGQGTRLTVV.

The CDR3 coding sequence is TGTGCCAGCAGCCGCCTAGGGGCTGGACTAGCGGGGTTTGGGGGATACAATGAGCAGTTCTTC. This translates into CASSRLGAGLAGFGGYNEQFF. The V call is TRBV9, the J call TRBJ2-1; 12 bases fit TRBD2. Trimming at V came to 4 bases and at J to 4 bases, leaving 21 bases not matched to a gene. CDR1 is SGDLS, CDR2 YYNGEE, per germline. The CDR3 has 21 amino acids.

This chain links TRBV24-1 with TRBJ2-3; unclear D gene. The germline V and J ends were trimmed by 3 bases and 7 bases, with 10 bases remaining between them. Germline V gene data show CDR1 as KGHDR and CDR2 as SFDVKD. This CDR3 has 13 residues. DNA for the CDR3: TGTGCCACCAGTGATCCCCGGTTATATACGCAGTATTTT. Its translation is CATSDPRLYTQYF.

The gene calls are TRBV5-6 and TRBJ1-4, with unresolved D. Deletions cut 5 bases from V and 2 bases from J, with 16 bases between. Per the germline V gene, CDR1 is SGHDT and CDR2 is YYEEEE. There are 16 residues in the CDR3. CDR3 sequence (DNA): TGTGCCAGCAGTCGAAGAGAGATTACGACTAATGAAAAACTGTTTTTT. Translation: CASSRREITTNEKLFF.

The chain uses TRBV6-5 and TRBJ1-2, with TRBD1 as a possible D gene (6 bases). The V end lost 7 bases, the J end lost 0 bases, and 12 bases lay between the germline ends. From germline, CDR1 is MNHEY and CDR2 SVGAGI. This CDR3 has 14 residues. CDR3 sequence reads: CASIWGQPNYGYTF. CDR3 nucleotide sequence: TGTGCCAGCATTTGGGGACAACCTAACTATGGCTACACCTTC.

The chain is built from TRBV2 and TRBJ2-1; D is ambiguous. The CDR3 contains 12 residues. V shed 6 bases and J shed 5 bases, with 8 bases lying between them. The V gene's germline CDR1 is SNHLY and CDR2 FYNNEI. This chain's CDR3 is CASRLEDNEQFF. In nucleotides, the CDR3 is TGTGCCAGCAGGCTCGAGGACAATGAGCAGTTCTTC.

In its sample, this clone was seen once. The chain has TRBV6-2 or TRBV6-3 and TRBJ1-6; D perhaps matches TRBD1 (5 bases). The CDR3 consists of 13 residues. V dropped 4 bases and J dropped 10 bases, with 11 bases sitting between them. The germline V gene encodes CDR1 MNHEY and CDR2 SVGEGT. The CDR3 DNA follows: TGTGCCAGCAGTTTTACAGGCAAGTCACCCCTCCACTTT. It yields the protein CASSFTGKSPLHF.

The rearrangement joins TRBV5-5 to TRBJ1-5; 7 positions match TRBD1. J lost 2 bases, V lost 2 bases, and 4 bases had no gene match. The CDR3 runs 15 residues. From germline, CDR1 is SGHKS and CDR2 YYEKEE (reference sequence). The CDR3 DNA sequence: TGTGCCAGCAGCTTCAACACAGGGGGCAATCAGCCCCAGCATTTT. Amino acids: CASSFNTGGNQPQHF.

This rearrangement joins TRBV5-6 to TRBJ2-7; tentatively, D is TRBD1 (5 bases). CDR3 size: 16 residues. Germline CDR1 and CDR2: SGHDT and YYEEEE. Deletions cut 1 base from V and 1 base from J, with 15 bases between. CDR3 sequence reads: CASSLKGWYGSYEQYF. Written as DNA, the CDR3 is TGTGCCAGCAGCTTGAAGGGGTGGTATGGTTCCTACGAGCAGTACTTC.

The V call is TRBV12-5, the J call TRBJ1-4; 7 bases fit TRBD1. Germline V gives CDR1 LGHNT, CDR2 FRNRAP. The V segment lost 5 bases and the J segment 7 bases; nucleotides outside the gene matches: 7. This CDR3 has 14 amino acids. The CDR3 protein is CASGVDRVGEKLFF. CDR3 nucleotide sequence: TGTGCTAGTGGTGTCGACAGGGTAGGTGAAAAACTGTTTTTT.

J is TRBJ2-3 and V is TRBV7-2; tentatively, D is TRBD2 (5 bases). The germline gives CDR1 SGHTA, CDR2 FQGNSA. V dropped 5 bases and J dropped 8 bases, with 14 bases sitting between them. The CDR3 is 13 residues long. The CDR3 bases are TGTGCCAGCAGCACCGACTATCGCGGTACGCAGTATTTT. It translates to CASSTDYRGTQYF.